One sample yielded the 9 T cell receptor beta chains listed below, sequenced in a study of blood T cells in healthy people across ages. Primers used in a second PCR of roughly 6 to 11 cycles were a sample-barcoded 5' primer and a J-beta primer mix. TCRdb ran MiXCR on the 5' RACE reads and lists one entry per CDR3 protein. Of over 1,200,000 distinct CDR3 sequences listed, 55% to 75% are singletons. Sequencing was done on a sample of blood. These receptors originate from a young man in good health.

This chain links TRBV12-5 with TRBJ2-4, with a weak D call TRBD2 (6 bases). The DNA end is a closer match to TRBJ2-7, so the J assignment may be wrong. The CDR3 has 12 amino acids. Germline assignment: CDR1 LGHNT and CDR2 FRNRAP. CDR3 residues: CASGRTIYEQYF. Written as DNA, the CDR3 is TGTGCTAGTGGTCGGACTATTTACGAGCAGTACTTC.

As DNA, the CDR3 is TGTGCCAGCAGCGGCCGGGACAGGTACCCCAATGAGCAGTTCTTC. Protein sequence: CASSGRDRYPNEQFF. The chain is built from TRBV7-9 and TRBJ2-1, with 8 bases aligning to TRBD1. The CDR3 contains 15 residues. Germline V gene data show CDR1 as SEHNR and CDR2 as FQNEAQ (reference sequence). V trimming: 5 bases; J trimming: 6 bases; junction bases outside the gene matches: 9.

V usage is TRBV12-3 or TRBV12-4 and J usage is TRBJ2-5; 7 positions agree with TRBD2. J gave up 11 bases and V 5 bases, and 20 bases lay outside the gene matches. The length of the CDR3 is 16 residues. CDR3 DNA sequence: TGTGCCAGCAGTAGGGGACTAACGGGGCTATCGGGAGAGCAGTACTTC. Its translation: CASSRGLTGLSGEQYF.

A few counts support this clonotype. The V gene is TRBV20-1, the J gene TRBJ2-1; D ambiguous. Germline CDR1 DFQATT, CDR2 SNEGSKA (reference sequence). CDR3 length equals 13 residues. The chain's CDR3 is CSASVSSYNEQFF. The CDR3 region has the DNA TGCAGCGCCTCAGTGAGCTCCTACAATGAGCAGTTCTTC.

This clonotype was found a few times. The DNA of the CDR3 is TGTGCCAGCACCCTAACTGGACAGGGAGCGTATTTT. Amino acids: CASTLTGQGAYF. The rearrangement joins TRBV12-3 or TRBV12-4 to TRBJ2-3; 8 bases fit TRBD1. This CDR3 spans 12 amino acids. Trimming at V came to 7 bases and at J to 14 bases, leaving 11 bases not matched to a gene.

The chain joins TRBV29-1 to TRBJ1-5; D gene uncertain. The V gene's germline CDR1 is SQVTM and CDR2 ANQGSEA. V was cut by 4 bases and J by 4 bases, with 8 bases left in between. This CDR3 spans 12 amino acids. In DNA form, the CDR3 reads TGCAGCGTTGGACACGCAAATCAGCCCCAGCATTTT. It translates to CSVGHANQPQHF.

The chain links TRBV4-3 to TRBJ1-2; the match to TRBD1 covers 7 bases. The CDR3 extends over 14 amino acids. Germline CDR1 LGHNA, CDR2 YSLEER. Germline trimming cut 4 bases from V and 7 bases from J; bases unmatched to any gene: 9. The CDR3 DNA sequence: TGCGCCAGCAGCCGAGAAACAGGGGATGCTGGCTACACCTTC. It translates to CASSRETGDAGYTF.

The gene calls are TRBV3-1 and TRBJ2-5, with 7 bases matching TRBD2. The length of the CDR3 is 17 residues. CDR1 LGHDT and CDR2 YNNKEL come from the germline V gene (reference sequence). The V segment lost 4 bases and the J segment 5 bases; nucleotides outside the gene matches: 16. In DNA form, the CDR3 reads TGTGCCAGCAGCCCTCCCATGGAGCGGGGACGGAGGGAGACCCAGTACTTC. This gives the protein CASSPPMERGRRETQYF.

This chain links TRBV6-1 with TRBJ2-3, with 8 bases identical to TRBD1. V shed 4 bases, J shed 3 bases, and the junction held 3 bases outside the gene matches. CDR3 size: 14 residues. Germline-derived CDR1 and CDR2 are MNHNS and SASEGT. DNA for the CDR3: TGTGCCAGCAGTGGACGGACAGGGACAGATACGCAGTATTTT. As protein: CASSGRTGTDTQYF.